Below, 9 T cell receptor beta chains from the same sample are listed, as sequenced in a study of T cell changes during pregnancy in multiple sclerosis. Profiled with immunoSEQ multiplex PCR; TCRdb holds only in-frame clones, not every one. Of around 70,000 clones in the sample, 80% to 95% are singletons; the top ten hold under 2%. The material was peripheral blood, obtained in the first trimester of pregnancy. The receptors were gathered from a female donor in good health, enrolled as a control in a pregnancy study.

This clone was counted once. J is TRBJ1-2 and V is TRBV30; D ambiguous. The germline CDR1 and CDR2 sequences are GTSNPN and SVGIG (reference sequence). V lost 1 base, J lost 0 bases, and 6 bases lay in between. The CDR3 consists of 13 residues. CDR3 in amino acids: CAWSGGANYGYTF. The CDR3 bases are TGTGCCTGGAGTGGAGGAGCTAACTATGGCTACACCTTC.

This rearrangement joins TRBV6-1 to TRBJ2-3; 10 nucleotides match TRBD1. Germline assignment: CDR1 MNHNS and CDR2 SASEGT. The V segment lost 1 base and the J segment 4 bases; nucleotides outside the gene matches: 5. The CDR3 sequence is 16 residues long. CDR3 coding DNA: TGTGCCAGCAGTGAAGTCCAGGGGACAGGGGCAGATACGCAGTATTTT. Protein product: CASSEVQGTGADTQYF.

This sequence joins TRBV10-3 and TRBJ2-1, with D possibly being TRBD2 (6 bases). V was clipped by 10 bases and J by 8 bases, with 21 bases between them. This CDR3 region has 14 residues. Germline CDR1 is ENHRY and CDR2 is SYGVKD. CDR3 sequence: CASRAGRDGDEQFF. The CDR3 region has the DNA TGTGCCAGCCGGGCGGGGCGGGATGGTGATGAGCAGTTCTTC.

This clone was seen only once. The V gene is TRBV19, the J gene TRBJ1-2; TRBD1 agrees at 7 bases. Germline V gene sequence: CDR1 LNHDA, CDR2 SQIVND (reference sequence). The trim removed 5 bases at V and 0 bases at J, leaving 6 bases unmatched. The CDR3 contains 15 residues. Here the CDR3 DNA reads TGTGCCAGTAGTCAAAACAGGGGATCTAACTATGGCTACACCTTC. Protein: CASSQNRGSNYGYTF.

CDR3 sequence reads: CASSFTMNTEAFF. The CDR3 region has the DNA TGTGCCAGCAGCTTTACTATGAACACTGAAGCTTTCTTT. The chain recombines TRBV11-3 with TRBJ1-1; D uncertain. From germline, CDR1 is SGHNT and CDR2 YENEEA. This CDR3 has 13 residues. V was trimmed by 3 bases and J by 0 bases, leaving 5 bases between them.

The chain has TRBV6-1 and TRBJ2-7, with TRBD1 matching over 10 bases. The CDR3 runs to 15 residues. Germline V CDR1 and CDR2: MNHNS, SASEGT. Trimming cost V 4 bases and J 2 bases; bases outside gene matches: 5. CDR3 region: CASSALTGGTYEQYF. In DNA, the CDR3 is TGTGCCAGCAGTGCCCTGACAGGGGGCACCTACGAGCAGTACTTC.

The chain combines TRBV19 with TRBJ2-5; 7 bases align to TRBD2. This CDR3 contains 13 residues. Germline-derived CDR1 and CDR2 are LNHDA and SQIVND (reference sequence). V lost 7 bases, J lost 0 bases, and 2 bases stayed unmatched. This CDR3 is CASTSGNQETQYF. CDR3 coding DNA: TGTGCCAGTACGAGCGGGAACCAAGAGACCCAGTACTTC.

The CDR3 spells CASSIGTSGGYEQYF. CDR3 nucleotide sequence: TGTGCCAGCAGCATCGGGACTAGCGGGGGGTACGAGCAGTACTTC. J is TRBJ2-7 and V is TRBV7-2, with 15 bases identical to TRBD2. CDR3 length equals 15 residues. The J segment lost 4 bases and the V segment lost 5 bases, leaving 3 bases of the junction unmatched. Germline CDR1 reads SGHTA; CDR2 reads FQGNSA.

The rearrangement joins TRBV6-1 to TRBJ2-4; a weak D match, TRBD1 (6 bases). Trimming cost V 4 bases and J 1 base, with 14 bases left between them. This CDR3 contains 16 residues. Germline assignment: CDR1 MNHNS and CDR2 SASEGT. The CDR3 DNA reads as TGTGCCAGCAGTGGCAGGGGTAGTAACGCCAAAAACATTCAGTACTTC. This translates into CASSGRGSNAKNIQYF.